This TCR beta chain was profiled in a study of T cells in localized non-small cell lung cancer. Study observations and caveats: Heterogeneity remains possible, as sequencing covered one tumor region only. Uninvolved nearby lung showed the greatest T cell clonality, exceeding that found in tumor. Greater T cell density in blood accompanied longer overall survival. When the top 100 tumor clones were examined, a median about 60 of them also appeared in the adjacent lung, which was paired and uninvolved.

The germline V gene has CDR1 SGDLS and CDR2 YYNGEE. V shed 7 bases and J 2 bases; nucleotides not matched to a gene: 5. This CDR3 spans 14 amino acids. Notes on this clone: The antigen remains unidentified.

This table comes from immunoSEQ multiplex PCR, and its TCRdb copy is limited to in-frame clones, with some not included. This table holds about 15,000 clones, roughly four fifths found once. The V and J genes are TRBV9 and TRBJ1-2; TRBD1 matches at 10 bases. The sequence was obtained from an older female donor with stage I squamous cell lung carcinoma. Sample: peripheral blood, taken before any cancer treatment. This CDR3 reads CASGRQGANYGYTF. The CDR3 DNA reads TGTGCCAGCGGACGACAGGGGGCGAACTATGGCTACACCTTC.